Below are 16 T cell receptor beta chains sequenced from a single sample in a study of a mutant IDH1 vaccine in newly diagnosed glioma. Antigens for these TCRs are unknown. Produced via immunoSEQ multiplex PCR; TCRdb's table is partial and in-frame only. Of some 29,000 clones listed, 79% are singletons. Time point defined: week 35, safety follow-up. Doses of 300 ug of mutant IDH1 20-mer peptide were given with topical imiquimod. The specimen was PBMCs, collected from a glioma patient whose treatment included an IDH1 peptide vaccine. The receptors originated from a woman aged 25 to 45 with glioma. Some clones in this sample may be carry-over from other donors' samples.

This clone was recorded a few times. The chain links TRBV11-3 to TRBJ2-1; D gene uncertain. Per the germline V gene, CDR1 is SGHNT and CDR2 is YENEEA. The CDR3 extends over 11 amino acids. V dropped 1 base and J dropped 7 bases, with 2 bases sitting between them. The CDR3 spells CASSLVNEQFF. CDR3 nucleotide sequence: TGTGCCAGCAGCTTAGTGAATGAGCAGTTCTTC.

The chain's CDR3 is CASSFGQGSGYSNQPQHF. In nucleotides, the CDR3 is TGTGCCAGCAGCTTCGGACAGGGGAGCGGTTATAGCAATCAGCCCCAGCATTTT. This chain links TRBV7-8 with TRBJ1-5; 9 bases fit TRBD1. V shed 3 bases and J 0 bases; nucleotides not matched to a gene: 9. The CDR3 sequence is 18 residues long. The germline gives CDR1 SGHVS, CDR2 FQNEAQ.

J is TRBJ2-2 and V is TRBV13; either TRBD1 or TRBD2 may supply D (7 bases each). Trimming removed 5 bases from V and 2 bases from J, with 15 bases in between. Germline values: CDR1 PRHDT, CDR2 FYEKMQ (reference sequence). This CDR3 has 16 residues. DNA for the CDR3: TGTGCCAGCAGCCAGGGGGGGGGTCAAAACACCGGGGAGCTGTTTTTT. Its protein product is CASSQGGGQNTGELFF.

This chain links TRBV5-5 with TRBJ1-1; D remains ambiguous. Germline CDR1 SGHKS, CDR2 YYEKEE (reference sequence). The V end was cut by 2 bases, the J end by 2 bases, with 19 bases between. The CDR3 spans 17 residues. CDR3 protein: CASSFAFQRPGNTEAFF. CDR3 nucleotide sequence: TGTGCCAGCAGCTTTGCTTTCCAACGGCCGGGTAACACTGAAGCTTTCTTT.

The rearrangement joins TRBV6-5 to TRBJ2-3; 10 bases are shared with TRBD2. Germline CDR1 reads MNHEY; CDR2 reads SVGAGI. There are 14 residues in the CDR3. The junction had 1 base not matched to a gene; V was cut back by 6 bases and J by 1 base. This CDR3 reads CASRSGRGTDTQYF. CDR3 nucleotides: TGTGCCAGCAGGAGCGGGAGGGGCACAGATACGCAGTATTTT.

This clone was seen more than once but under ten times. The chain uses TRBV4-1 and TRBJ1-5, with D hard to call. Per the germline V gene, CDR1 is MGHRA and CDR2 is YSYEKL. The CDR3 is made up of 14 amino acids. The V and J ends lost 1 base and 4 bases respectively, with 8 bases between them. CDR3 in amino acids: CASSQGDPNQPQHF. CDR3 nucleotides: TGCGCCAGCAGCCAAGGTGACCCTAATCAGCCCCAGCATTTT.

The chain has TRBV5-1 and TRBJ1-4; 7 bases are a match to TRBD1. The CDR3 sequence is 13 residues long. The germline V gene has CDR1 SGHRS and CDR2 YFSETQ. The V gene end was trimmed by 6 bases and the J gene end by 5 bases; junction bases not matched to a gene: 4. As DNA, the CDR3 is TGCGCCAGCACTGACAGGGCAAATGAAAAACTGTTTTTT. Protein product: CASTDRANEKLFF.

DNA for the CDR3: TGTGCCAGCAGTGCACTTCTCTTCTCCTACGAGCAGTACTTC. As protein: CASSALLFSYEQYF. The chain carries TRBV6-1 and TRBJ2-7; D call uncertain. The CDR3 sequence is 14 residues long. Trimming pared 4 bases from V and 0 bases from J, leaving 10 bases between. The germline gives CDR1 MNHNS, CDR2 SASEGT.

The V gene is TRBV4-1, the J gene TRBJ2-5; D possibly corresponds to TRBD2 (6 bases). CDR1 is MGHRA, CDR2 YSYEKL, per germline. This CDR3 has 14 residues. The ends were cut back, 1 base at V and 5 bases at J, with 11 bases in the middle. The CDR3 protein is CASSQGHGGETQYF. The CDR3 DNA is TGCGCCAGCAGCCAAGGTCACGGGGGTGAGACCCAGTACTTC.

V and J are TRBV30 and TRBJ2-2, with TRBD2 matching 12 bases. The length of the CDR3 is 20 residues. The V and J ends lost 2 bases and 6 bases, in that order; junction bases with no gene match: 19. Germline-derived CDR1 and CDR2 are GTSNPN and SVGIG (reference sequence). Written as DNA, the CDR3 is TGTGCCTGGAGTTTTCGGGCTAGCGGGAGGGCCGGGCTTGGTGCCGGGGAGCTGTTTTTT. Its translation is CAWSFRASGRAGLGAGELFF.

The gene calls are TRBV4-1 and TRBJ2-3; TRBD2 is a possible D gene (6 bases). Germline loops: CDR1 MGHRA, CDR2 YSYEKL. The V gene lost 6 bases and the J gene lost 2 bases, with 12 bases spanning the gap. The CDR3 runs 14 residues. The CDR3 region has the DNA TGCGCCAGCAGGGGGACTCCTTACACAGATACGCAGTATTTT. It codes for CASRGTPYTDTQYF.

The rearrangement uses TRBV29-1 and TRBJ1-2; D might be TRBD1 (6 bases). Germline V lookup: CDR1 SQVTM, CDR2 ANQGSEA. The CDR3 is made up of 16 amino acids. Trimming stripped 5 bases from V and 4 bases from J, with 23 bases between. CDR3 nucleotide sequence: TGCAGCGTTAGATTCCGGGACACCCTCCGAGGCTATGGCTACACCTTC. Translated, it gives CSVRFRDTLRGYGYTF.

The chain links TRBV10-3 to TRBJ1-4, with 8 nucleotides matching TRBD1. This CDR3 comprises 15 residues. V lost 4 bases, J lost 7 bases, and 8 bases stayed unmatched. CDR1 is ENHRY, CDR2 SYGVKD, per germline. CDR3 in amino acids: CAISATGAGGEKLFF. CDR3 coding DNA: TGTGCCATCAGTGCGACAGGGGCCGGGGGTGAAAAACTGTTTTTT.

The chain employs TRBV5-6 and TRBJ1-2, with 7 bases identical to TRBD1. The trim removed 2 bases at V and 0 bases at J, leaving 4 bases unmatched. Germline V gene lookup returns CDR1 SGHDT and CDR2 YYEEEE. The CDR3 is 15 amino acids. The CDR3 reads CASSFRQGANYGYTF. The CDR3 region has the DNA TGTGCCAGCAGCTTCCGACAGGGAGCTAACTATGGCTACACCTTC.

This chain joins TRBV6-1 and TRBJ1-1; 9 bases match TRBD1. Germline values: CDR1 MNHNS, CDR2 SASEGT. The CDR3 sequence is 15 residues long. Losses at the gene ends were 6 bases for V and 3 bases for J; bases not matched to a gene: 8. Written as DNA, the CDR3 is TGTGCCAGCAGCGCGCTAAGACAGGGGGACACTGAAGCTTTCTTT. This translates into CASSALRQGDTEAFF.

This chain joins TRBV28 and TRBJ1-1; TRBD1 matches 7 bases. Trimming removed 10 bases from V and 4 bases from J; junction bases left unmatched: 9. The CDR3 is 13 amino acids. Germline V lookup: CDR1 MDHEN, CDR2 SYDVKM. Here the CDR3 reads CAIQGRRFTEAFF. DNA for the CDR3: TGTGCCATACAGGGGAGGCGATTCACTGAAGCTTTCTTT. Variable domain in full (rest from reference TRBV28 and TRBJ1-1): DVKVTQSSRYLVKRTGEKVFLECVQDMDHENMFWYRQDPGLGLRLIYFSYDVKMKEKGDIPEGYSVSREKKERFSLILESASTNQTSMYLCAIQGRRFTEAFFGQGTRLTVV.